Included here is one T cell receptor beta chain sequence, with context. The target antigen is unknown. The source of the sample is a study of CD8+CD57+ T cells in acquired aplastic anemia. Study as a whole: Sorted CD4+ and CD8+ cells gave an average of roughly 3.2 ug of DNA. Reads per healthy sample averaged around 9.9 million (CD4+) and some 11 million (CD8+). Study-wide results and limits: In common between the patients and the controls were more than 25 CD8+ CDR3 sequences.

The template used for profiling TCR beta VDJ and CDR3 was genomic DNA. TCRdb independently ran MiXCR on the reads; one entry per CDR3 protein. The table records some 150,000 distinct CDR3 sequences, 41% of them present only once. The CDR3 spans 16 residues. Germline V CDR1 and CDR2: SGHNT, YYREEE (reference sequence). Trimming took off 4 bases at V and 1 base at J, with 18 bases between the two ends. The clonotype was recovered from a human donor in good health, serving as a control. Sequenced: sorted CD4+, CD8+, or CD8+CD57+ T cells (not recorded which) from PBMCs. V gene TRBV5-4 combines with J gene TRBJ2-7; D gene ambiguous. Here the CDR3 reads CASSLIRGSPSYEQYF. The CDR3, as DNA: TGTGCCAGCAGCCTCATCCGCGGTTCTCCGTCCTACGAGCAGTACTTC.